The present entry profiles one TCR beta chain with its context. The CDR3 totals 15 residues. Per germline, CDR1 SGHKS and CDR2 YYEKEE (reference sequence). J lost 7 bases, V lost 0 bases, and 4 bases had no gene match. The sample belongs to a study of blood T cell repertoires in COVID-19. Study at large: From the United States, Italy and Spain came samples of acute and convalescent COVID-19. Nucleic acid was either cDNA or gDNA, and it came from T cells, B-cell-depleted T cells, or PBMCs.

Authors' processing steps: Amplification of reference gene primers provided the estimated nucleated cell counts. The data were produced by immunoSEQ multiplex PCR, yet TCRdb's version contains in-frame clones alone and is incomplete. The D gene and trimming were derived from the DNA, and the V and J assignments and clone size from that table. Of under 150,000 clones in the sample, about nine tenths were seen once. This clonotype was obtained from a human donor with active COVID-19. The donor label of this sample is uncertain. The sequencing input was peripheral blood. This chain joins TRBV5-5 and TRBJ1-4; 9 bases fit TRBD1. CDR3 amino acids: CASSLEDRGGEKLFF. As DNA, the CDR3 is TGTGCCAGCAGCTTGGAGGACAGGGGCGGTGAAAAACTGTTTTTT.